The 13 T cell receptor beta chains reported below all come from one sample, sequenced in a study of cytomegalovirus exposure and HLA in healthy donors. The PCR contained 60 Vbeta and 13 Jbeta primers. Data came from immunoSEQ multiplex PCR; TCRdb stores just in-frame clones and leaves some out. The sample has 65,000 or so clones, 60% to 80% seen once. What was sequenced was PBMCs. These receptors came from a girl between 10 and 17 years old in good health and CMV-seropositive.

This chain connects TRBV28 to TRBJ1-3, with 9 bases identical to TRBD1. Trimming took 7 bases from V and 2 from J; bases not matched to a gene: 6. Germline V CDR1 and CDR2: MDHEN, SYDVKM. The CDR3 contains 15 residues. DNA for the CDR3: TGTGCCAGCACCCGGGACAGGGTTGCTGGAAACACCATATATTTT. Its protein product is CASTRDRVAGNTIYF.

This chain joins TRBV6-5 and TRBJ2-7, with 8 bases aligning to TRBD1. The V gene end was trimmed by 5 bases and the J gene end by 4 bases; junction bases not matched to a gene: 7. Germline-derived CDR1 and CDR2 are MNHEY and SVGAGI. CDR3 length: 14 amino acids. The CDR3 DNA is TGTGCCAGCAGTGCCCACAGGGGGTCGTACGAGCAGTACTTC. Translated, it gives CASSAHRGSYEQYF.

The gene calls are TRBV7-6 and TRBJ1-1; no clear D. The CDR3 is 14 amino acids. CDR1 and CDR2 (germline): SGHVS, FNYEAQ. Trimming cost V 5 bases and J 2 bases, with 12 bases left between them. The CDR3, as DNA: TGTGCCAGCAGCCCCGGAGGGTTCAACACTGAAGCTTTCTTT. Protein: CASSPGGFNTEAFF. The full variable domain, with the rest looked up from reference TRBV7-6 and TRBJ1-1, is GAGVSQSPRYKVTKRGQDVALRCDPISGHVSLYWYRQALGQGPEFLTYFNYEAQQDKSGLPNDRFSAERPEGSISTLTIQRTEQRDSAMYRCASSPGGFNTEAFFGQGTRLTVV.

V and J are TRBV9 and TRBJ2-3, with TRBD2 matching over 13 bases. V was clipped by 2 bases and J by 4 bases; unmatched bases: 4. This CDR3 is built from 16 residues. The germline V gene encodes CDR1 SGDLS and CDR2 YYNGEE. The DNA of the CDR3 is TGTGCCAGCAGCGTCACTAGCGGGGGGGCCCCAGATACGCAGTATTTT. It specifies CASSVTSGGAPDTQYF.

CDR3 bases: TGCAGCGTTGATTGGACTTTTACGCAGTATTTT. The encoded protein is CSVDWTFTQYF. The chain has TRBV29-1 and TRBJ2-3, with D possibly TRBD2 on 5 matching bases. Germline lookup yields CDR1 SQVTM and CDR2 ANQGSEA. V gave up 3 bases and J gave up 8 bases, with 9 bases separating them. The CDR3 covers 11 residues.

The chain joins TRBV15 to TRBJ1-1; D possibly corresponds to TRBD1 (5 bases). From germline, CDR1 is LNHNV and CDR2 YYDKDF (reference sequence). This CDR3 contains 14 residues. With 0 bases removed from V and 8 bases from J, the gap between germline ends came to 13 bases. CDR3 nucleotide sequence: TGTGCCACCAGCAGAGATCCGACAGCCAAAGAAGCTTTCTTT. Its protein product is CATSRDPTAKEAFF. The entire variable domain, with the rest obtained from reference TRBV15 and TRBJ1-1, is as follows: DAMVIQNPRYQVTQFGKPVTLSCSQTLNHNVMYWYQQKSSQAPKLLFHYYDKDFNNEADTPDNFQSRRPNTSFCFLDIRSPGLGDTAMYLCATSRDPTAKEAFFGQGTRLTVV.

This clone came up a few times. The CDR3 reads CASSQAQGTGANVLTF. The CDR3 bases are TGTGCCAGCAGCCAAGCACAGGGGACTGGGGCCAACGTCCTGACTTTC. The rearrangement joins TRBV4-2 to TRBJ2-6, with 7 nucleotides matching TRBD1. CDR3 length: 16 amino acids. Per the germline V gene, CDR1 is LGHNA and CDR2 is YNFKEQ. J lost 2 bases, V lost 1 base, and 2 bases had no gene match.

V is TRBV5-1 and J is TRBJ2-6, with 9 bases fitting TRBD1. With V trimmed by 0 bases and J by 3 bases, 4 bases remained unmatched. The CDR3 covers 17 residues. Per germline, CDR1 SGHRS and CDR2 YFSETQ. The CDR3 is CASSLVQGASGANVLTF. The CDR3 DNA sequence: TGCGCCAGCAGCTTGGTACAGGGGGCGAGTGGGGCCAACGTCCTGACTTTC.

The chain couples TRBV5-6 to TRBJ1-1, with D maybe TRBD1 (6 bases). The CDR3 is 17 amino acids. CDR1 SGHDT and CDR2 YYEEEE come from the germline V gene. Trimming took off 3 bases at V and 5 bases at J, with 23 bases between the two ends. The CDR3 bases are TGTGCCAGCAGCTCCCGCCCGGGACAAACATTTTGGACTGAAGCTTTCTTT. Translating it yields CASSSRPGQTFWTEAFF.

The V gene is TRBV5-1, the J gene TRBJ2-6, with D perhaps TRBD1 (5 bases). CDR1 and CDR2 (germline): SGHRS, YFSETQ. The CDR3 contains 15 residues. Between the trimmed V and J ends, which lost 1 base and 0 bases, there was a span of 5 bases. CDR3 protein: CASSLTGSGANVLTF. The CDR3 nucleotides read TGCGCCAGCAGCTTGACAGGCTCTGGGGCCAACGTCCTGACTTTC.

The CDR3 DNA is TGTGCCAGCAGTTCGGGACAGGGTAACAATCAGCCCCAGCATTTT. Encoded protein: CASSSGQGNNQPQHF. The J gene is TRBJ1-5, the V gene TRBV6-5, with 9 bases identical to TRBD1. The CDR3 has 15 amino acids. Germline CDR1 is MNHEY and CDR2 is SVGAGI. Losses at the gene ends were 4 bases for V and 3 bases for J; bases not matched to a gene: 4.

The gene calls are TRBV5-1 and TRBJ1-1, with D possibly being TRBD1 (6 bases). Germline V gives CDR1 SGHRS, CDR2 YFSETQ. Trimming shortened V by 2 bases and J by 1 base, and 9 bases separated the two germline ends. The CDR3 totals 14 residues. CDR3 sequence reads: CASSLRGGNTEAFF. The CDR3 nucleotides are TGCGCCAGCAGCTTAAGGGGGGGGAACACTGAAGCTTTCTTT.

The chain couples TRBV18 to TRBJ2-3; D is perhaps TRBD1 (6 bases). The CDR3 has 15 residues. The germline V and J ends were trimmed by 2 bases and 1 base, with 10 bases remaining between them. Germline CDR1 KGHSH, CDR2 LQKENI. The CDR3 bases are TGTGCCAGCTCACCATCCAACAGGGGCACAGATACGCAGTATTTT. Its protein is CASSPSNRGTDTQYF. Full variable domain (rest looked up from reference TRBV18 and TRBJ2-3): NAGVMQNPRHLVRRRGQEARLRCSPMKGHSHVYWYRQLPEEGLKFMVYLQKENIIDESGMPKERFSAEFPKEGPSILRIQQVVRGDSAAYFCASSPSNRGTDTQYFGPGTRLTVL.